This TCR beta chain was found in a study of blood T cell repertoires in COVID-19. In the study overall: The United States, Italy and Spain provided the acute and convalescent COVID-19 samples. PBMCs, B-cell-depleted T cells, or T cells were the source of the cDNA or gDNA that made up the material.

Measured with immunoSEQ multiplex PCR; TCRdb has only the in-frame clones, and not every one. The sample records 70,000 to 90,000 clones, more than 75% being singletons. The germline gives CDR1 SGHVS, CDR2 FQNEAQ. V lost 5 bases and J lost 4; bases outside the gene matches: 4. This CDR3 spans 14 amino acids. The source is a woman of 80 years or more with acute or convalescent COVID-19. This rearrangement joins TRBV7-8 to TRBJ2-7, with 11 nucleotides matching TRBD1. The sample consisted of peripheral blood. The CDR3: CASSPRDRGYEQYF. The CDR3 DNA reads TGTGCCAGCAGCCCCCGGGACAGGGGGTACGAGCAGTACTTC.